This TCR beta chain was recorded in a study of blood T cell repertoires in COVID-19. V gave up 5 bases and J gave up 0 bases; unmatched junction bases: 4. Germline loops: CDR1 SGHTA, CDR2 FQGNSA. The CDR3 covers 15 residues. Cohorts were determined from participant-reported clinical history. A COVID-19 case was met by exposed participants within 2 weeks before study entry. The assay was immunoSEQ multiplex PCR, and TCRdb's table has in-frame clones only and misses some. The table has roughly 400,000 clones, roughly 84% seen once; the top ten hold about 1.5%. The origin of this receptor is a young woman who had been exposed to COVID-19. V usage is TRBV7-2 and J usage is TRBJ1-1; 9 bases line up with TRBD1. The sample taken for sequencing was PBMCs or T cells enriched from blood (not recorded which). The CDR3 coding sequence is TGTGCCAGCAGCCCCGGGACAGGGATGAACACTGAAGCTTTCTTT. It is translated as CASSPGTGMNTEAFF.